This note documents a single T cell receptor beta chain sequence. This entry is derived from a study of blood T cell repertoires in COVID-19. Study-level background: Donors in the United States, Italy and Spain gave samples during acute or convalescent COVID-19. The cDNA or gDNA used as material had been derived from T cells, B-cell-depleted T cells, or PBMCs.

In the study's own analysis: From reference gene primer amplification, estimates of nucleated cell counts were derived. Libraries were prepared by immunoSEQ multiplex PCR; TCRdb keeps only in-frame clonotypes and omits some of them. That table is the source of V, J and clone size, and D and trimming were worked out from the DNA. The data show tens of thousands of clones, roughly nine tenths seen once. The germline CDR1 and CDR2 sequences are KGHSH and LQKENI. The length of the CDR3 is 17 residues. V gave up 0 bases and J gave up 5 bases; unmatched junction bases: 7. The TCR comes from a man between 60 and 70 years old with acute or convalescent COVID-19. The source material was peripheral blood. The chain is built from TRBV18 and TRBJ1-6; 7 bases match TRBD1. The CDR3 DNA reads as TGTGCCAGCTCACCACCGACAGGGACGACTAATAATTCACCCCTCCACTTT. Translating gives CASSPPTGTTNNSPLHF.